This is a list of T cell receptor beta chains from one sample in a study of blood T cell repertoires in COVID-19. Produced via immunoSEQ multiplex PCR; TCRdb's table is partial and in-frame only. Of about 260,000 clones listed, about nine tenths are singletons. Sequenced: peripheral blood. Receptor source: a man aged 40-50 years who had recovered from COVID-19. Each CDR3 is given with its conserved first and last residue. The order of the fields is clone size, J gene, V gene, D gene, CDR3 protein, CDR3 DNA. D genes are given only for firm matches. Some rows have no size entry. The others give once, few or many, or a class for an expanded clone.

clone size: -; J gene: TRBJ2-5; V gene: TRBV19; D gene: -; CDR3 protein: CASSISTVQETQYF; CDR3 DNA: TGTGCCAGTAGTATTAGTACAGTTCAAGAGACCCAGTACTTC
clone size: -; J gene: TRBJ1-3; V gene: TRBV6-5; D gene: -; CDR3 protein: CASSFLRGYGNTIYF; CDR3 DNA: TGTGCCAGCAGTTTCCTCCGGGGGTATGGAAACACCATATATTTT
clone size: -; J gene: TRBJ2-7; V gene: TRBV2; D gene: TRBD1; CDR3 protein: CASSERTGKGEQYF; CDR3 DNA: TGTGCCAGCAGTGAAAGGACAGGAAAAGGGGAGCAGTACTTC
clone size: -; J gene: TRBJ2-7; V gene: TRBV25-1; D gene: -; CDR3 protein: CASSPLGGRDYEQYF; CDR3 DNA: TGTGCCAGCAGTCCATTAGGGGGTCGCGACTACGAGCAGTACTTC
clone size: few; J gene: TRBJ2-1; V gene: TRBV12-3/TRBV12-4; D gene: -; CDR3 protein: CASSSGIPGFF; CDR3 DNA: TGTGCCAGCAGTTCCGGGATCCCGGGGTTCTTC
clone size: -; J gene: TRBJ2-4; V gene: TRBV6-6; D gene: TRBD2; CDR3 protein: CASSFVAGAKNIQYF; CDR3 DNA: TGTGCCAGCAGTTTCGTAGCGGGAGCCAAAAACATTCAGTACTTC
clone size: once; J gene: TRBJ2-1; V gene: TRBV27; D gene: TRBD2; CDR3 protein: CASSSGTSGRNEQFF; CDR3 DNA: TGTGCCAGCAGCTCTGGGACTAGCGGGAGAAATGAGCAGTTCTTC
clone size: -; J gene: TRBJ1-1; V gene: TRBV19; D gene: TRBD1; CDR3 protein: CASSIGRQGNTEAFF; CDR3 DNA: TGTGCCAGTAGTATAGGGAGACAGGGGAACACTGAAGCTTTCTTT
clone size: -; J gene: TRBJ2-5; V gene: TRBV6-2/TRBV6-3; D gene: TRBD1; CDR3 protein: CASSPGTGMYQETQYF; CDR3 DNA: TGTGCCAGCAGTCCGGGGACAGGGATGTACCAAGAGACCCAGTACTTC
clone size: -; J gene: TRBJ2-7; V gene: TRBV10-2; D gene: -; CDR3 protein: CASSWGQLGREQYF; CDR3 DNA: TGCGCCAGCAGTTGGGGGCAGCTGGGCCGGGAGCAGTACTTC
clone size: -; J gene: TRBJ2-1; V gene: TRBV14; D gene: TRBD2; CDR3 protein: CASSQDFWASGGFYNEQFF; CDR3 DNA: TGTGCCAGCAGCCAAGATTTTTGGGCTAGCGGGGGGTTCTACAATGAGCAGTTCTTC
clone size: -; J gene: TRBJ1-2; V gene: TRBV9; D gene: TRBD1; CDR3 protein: CASSTGTGARYGYTF; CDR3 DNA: TGTGCCAGCAGCACAGGGACAGGGGCACGGTATGGCTACACCTTC
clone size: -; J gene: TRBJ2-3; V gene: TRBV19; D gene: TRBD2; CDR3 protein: CASSYIAGGSTDTQYF; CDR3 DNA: TGTGCCAGTAGTTATATAGCGGGGGGCTCCACAGATACGCAGTATTTT
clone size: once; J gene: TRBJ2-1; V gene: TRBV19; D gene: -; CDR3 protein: CASSMGQGPYNEQFF; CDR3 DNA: TGTGCCAGTAGTATGGGCCAGGGTCCCTACAATGAGCAGTTCTTC
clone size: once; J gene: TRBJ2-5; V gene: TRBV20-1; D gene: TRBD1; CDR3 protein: CSASPPDRVETQYF; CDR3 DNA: TGCAGTGCTAGTCCCCCTGACAGGGTCGAGACCCAGTACTTC
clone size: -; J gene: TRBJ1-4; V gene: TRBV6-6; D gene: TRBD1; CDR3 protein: CASGDRGNEKLFF; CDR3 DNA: TGTGCCAGCGGAGACAGGGGTAATGAAAAACTGTTTTTT
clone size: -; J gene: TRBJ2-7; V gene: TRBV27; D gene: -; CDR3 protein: CASSLYRAAYEQYF; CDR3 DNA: TGTGCCAGCAGTTTATACCGAGCGGCCTACGAGCAGTACTTC
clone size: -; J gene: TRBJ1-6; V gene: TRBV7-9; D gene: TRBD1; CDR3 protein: CASSLGQAFLNSPLHF; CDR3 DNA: TGTGCCAGCAGCTTGGGACAGGCCTTTTTGAATTCACCCCTCCACTTT
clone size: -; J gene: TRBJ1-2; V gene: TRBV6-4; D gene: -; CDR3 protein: CASSDSRRGNYGYTF; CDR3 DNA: TGTGCCAGCAGTGACTCGAGGCGGGGGAACTATGGCTACACCTTC
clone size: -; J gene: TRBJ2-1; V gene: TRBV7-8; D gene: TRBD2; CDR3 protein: CASSLRTSAYNEQFF; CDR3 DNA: TGTGCCAGCAGCTTACGGACTAGCGCATACAATGAGCAGTTCTTC
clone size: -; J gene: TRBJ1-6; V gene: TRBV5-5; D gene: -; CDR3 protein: CASSLQGPYNSPLHF; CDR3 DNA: TGTGCCAGCAGCTTACAGGGCCCATATAATTCACCCCTCCACTTT
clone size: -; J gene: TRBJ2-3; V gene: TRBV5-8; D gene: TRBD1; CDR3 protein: CASTRQGGRTDTQYF; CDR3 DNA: TGTGCCAGCACTAGACAGGGGGGCCGCACAGATACGCAGTATTTT
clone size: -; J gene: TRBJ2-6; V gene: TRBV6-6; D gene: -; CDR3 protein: CASKGQSSGANVLTF; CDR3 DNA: TGTGCCAGCAAAGGACAAAGCTCTGGGGCCAACGTCCTGACTTTC
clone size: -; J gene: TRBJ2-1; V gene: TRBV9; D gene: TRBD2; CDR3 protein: CASSPRGGLAGPYNEQFF; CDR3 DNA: TGTGCCAGCAGCCCCAGGGGGGGACTAGCGGGGCCCTACAATGAGCAGTTCTTC
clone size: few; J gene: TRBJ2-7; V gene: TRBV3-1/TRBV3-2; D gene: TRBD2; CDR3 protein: CASSPELAGVFEQYF; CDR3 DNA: TGTGCCAGCAGCCCGGAACTAGCGGGGGTCTTCGAGCAGTACTTC
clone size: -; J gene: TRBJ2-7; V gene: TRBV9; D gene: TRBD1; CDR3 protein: CASSPSGGIRREQYF; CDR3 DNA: TGTGCCAGCAGCCCGTCAGGGGGAATAAGGCGCGAGCAGTACTTC
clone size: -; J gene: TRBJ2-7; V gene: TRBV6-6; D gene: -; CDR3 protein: CASWGGEQYF; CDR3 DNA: TGTGCCAGCTGGGGCGGCGAGCAGTACTTC
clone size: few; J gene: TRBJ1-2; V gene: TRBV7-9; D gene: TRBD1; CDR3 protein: CASSPGTGVYGYTF; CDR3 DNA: TGTGCCAGCAGCCCTGGGACAGGGGTTTATGGCTACACCTTC
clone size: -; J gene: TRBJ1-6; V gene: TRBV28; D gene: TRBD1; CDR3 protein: CASSFLGTGWHNSPLHF; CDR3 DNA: TGTGCCAGCAGTTTCCTCGGGACAGGGTGGCATAATTCACCCCTCCACTTT
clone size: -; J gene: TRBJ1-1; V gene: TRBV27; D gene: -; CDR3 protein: CASSWGHPGTEAFF; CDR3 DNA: TGTGCCAGCAGTTGGGGGCACCCGGGGACTGAAGCTTTCTTT
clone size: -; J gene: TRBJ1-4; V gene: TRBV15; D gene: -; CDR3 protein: CATSVGTGEEEKLFF; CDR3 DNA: TGTGCCACCAGCGTGGGAACAGGAGAGGAGGAAAAACTGTTTTTT